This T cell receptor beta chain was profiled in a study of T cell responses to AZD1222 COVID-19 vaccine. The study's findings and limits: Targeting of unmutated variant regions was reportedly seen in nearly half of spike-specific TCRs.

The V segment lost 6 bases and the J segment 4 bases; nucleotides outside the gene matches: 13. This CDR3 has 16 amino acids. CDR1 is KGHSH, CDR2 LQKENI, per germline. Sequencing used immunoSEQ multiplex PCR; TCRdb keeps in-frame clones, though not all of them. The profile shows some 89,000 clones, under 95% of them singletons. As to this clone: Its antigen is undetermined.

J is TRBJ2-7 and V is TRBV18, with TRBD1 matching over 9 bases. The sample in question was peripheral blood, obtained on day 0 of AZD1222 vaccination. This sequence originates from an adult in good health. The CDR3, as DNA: TGTGCCAGCTCCCAAATTCCGGGACAGGGTGGTTACGAGCAGTACTTC. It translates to CASSQIPGQGGYEQYF.